Below, 10 T cell receptor beta chains from the same sample are listed, as sequenced in a study of cytomegalovirus exposure and HLA in healthy donors. The PCR had 60 Vbeta and 13 Jbeta primers. Libraries were prepared by immunoSEQ multiplex PCR; TCRdb keeps only in-frame clonotypes and omits some of them. The table shows tens of thousands of clones, with just under 75% occurring only once. The specimen was PBMCs. These receptors came from a man under 40 in good health and CMV-seropositive.

The V and J genes are TRBV7-6 and TRBJ2-5, with 15 bases lining up with TRBD2. The germline V gene encodes CDR1 SGHVS and CDR2 FNYEAQ. The CDR3 consists of 16 residues. V shed 5 bases, J shed 5 bases, and the junction held 6 bases outside the gene matches. The CDR3 reads CASSPLGLAGGETQYF. Written as DNA, the CDR3 is TGTGCCAGCAGCCCGCTGGGACTAGCGGGGGGTGAGACCCAGTACTTC.

The J gene is TRBJ1-6, the V gene TRBV19, with D possibly TRBD1 on 5 matching bases. Germline CDR1 LNHDA, CDR2 SQIVND (reference sequence). Trimming removed 3 bases at V and 8 bases at J, with 20 bases between. This CDR3 is built from 17 residues. DNA for the CDR3: TGTGCCAGTAGTATGGCCGGGACTCTGGCGGGCCATTCACCCCTCCACTTT. It is translated as CASSMAGTLAGHSPLHF.

The chain links TRBV7-9 to TRBJ1-2; 9 bases are a match to TRBD1. The CDR3 length is 14 residues. Germline CDR1 reads SEHNR; CDR2 reads FQNEAQ (reference sequence). The ends lost 7 bases at V and 8 bases at J; junction bases unmatched: 11. DNA for the CDR3: TGTGCCAGCATACACGAGCGGACAGGGGCCGGCTACACCTTC. Its translation: CASIHERTGAGYTF.

The CDR3 spells CASSVDTLTDTQYF. CDR3 bases: TGTGCCAGCAGCGTAGACACCCTCACAGATACGCAGTATTTT. V gene TRBV9 combines with J gene TRBJ2-3; no clear D gene. V gave up 0 bases and J gave up 2 bases, with 7 bases separating them. The CDR3 is 14 residues long. From germline, CDR1 is SGDLS and CDR2 YYNGEE.

The J gene is TRBJ2-7, the V gene TRBV2, with 8 bases matching TRBD2. The CDR3 sequence is 15 residues long. The germline V gene encodes CDR1 SNHLY and CDR2 FYNNEI. V shed 6 bases and J 3 bases; nucleotides not matched to a gene: 10. Written as DNA, the CDR3 is TGTGCCAGCAGAAACGATGCGGGGGGATTCTACGAGCAGTACTTC. This gives the protein CASRNDAGGFYEQYF.

The chain links TRBV19 to TRBJ2-3, with a tentative D call TRBD1 (6 bases). The germline gives CDR1 LNHDA, CDR2 SQIVND (reference sequence). V shed 3 bases and J shed 2 bases, with 12 bases lying between them. The CDR3 contains 15 residues. The CDR3 loop reads CASSIRGHHTDTQYF. The CDR3 coding sequence is TGTGCCAGTAGTATTCGGGGACACCACACAGATACGCAGTATTTT.

The chain couples TRBV18 to TRBJ1-1, with a possible D match to TRBD1 (5 bases). Trimming left V 2 bases short and J 6 bases short, with 7 bases between. Looked up from germline, CDR1 is KGHSH and CDR2 is LQKENI. The CDR3 has 12 residues. CDR3 DNA: TGTGCCAGCTCACCAGCGGGGGCTGAAGCTTTCTTT. Translation: CASSPAGAEAFF.

This clone was seen a handful of times. The V call is TRBV4-1, the J call TRBJ1-6; D unclear. The V gene lost 1 base and the J gene lost 5 bases, with 6 bases spanning the gap. Germline V gene lookup returns CDR1 MGHRA and CDR2 YSYEKL. The CDR3 covers 14 residues. CDR3 coding DNA: TGCGCCAGCAGCCAAGTAGAGAATAATTCACCCCTCCACTTT. This sequence encodes CASSQVENNSPLHF.

The chain uses TRBV29-1 and TRBJ2-5, with TRBD2 as a possible D gene (6 bases). There are 12 residues in the CDR3. The germline V gene has CDR1 SQVTM and CDR2 ANQGSEA. V was trimmed by 4 bases and J by 5 bases, leaving 11 bases between them. The CDR3 here is CSVVPGGETQYF. Here the CDR3 DNA reads TGCAGCGTTGTACCCGGAGGGGAGACCCAGTACTTC. Full variable domain (outside the CDR3, taken from reference TRBV29-1 and TRBJ2-5): SAVISQKPSRDICQRGTSLTIQCQVDSQVTMMFWYRQQPGQSLTLIATANQGSEATYESGFVIDKFPISRPNLTFSTLTVSNMSPEDSSIYLCSVVPGGETQYFGPGTRLLVL.

The chain uses TRBV5-6 and TRBJ1-1; no reliable D call. The germline CDR1 and CDR2 sequences are SGHDT and YYEEEE. Trimming shortened V by 2 bases and J by 3 bases, and 11 bases separated the two germline ends. There are 14 residues in the CDR3. Here the CDR3 DNA reads TGTGCCAGCAGCTTCTATTTGCGGGACACTGAAGCTTTCTTT. Translated: CASSFYLRDTEAFF.